What follows is one T cell receptor beta chain and its context. Antigen: not known. This specimen belongs to a study of cytomegalovirus exposure and HLA in healthy donors. The PCR employed 60 Vbeta primers together with 13 Jbeta primers. In the original analysis: Later, 65 million to 85 million unique TCR beta chains were counted in an analysis, and 8.5 million to 13 million of them were shared. Assay: immunoSEQ multiplex PCR; the TCRdb copy retains only in-frame clones and omits some. V and J calls and clone size come straight from that table; D and trimming were deduced from the DNA. The table records under 200,000 clones, around 81% of them present only once. Regarding the study as a whole: In a later analysis, 15,000 to 20,000 TCR beta sequences were associated with HLA alleles at 0.05 false discovery rate. Later analysis demonstrated an association between a missense DCLRE1C variant and TCR beta V- and J-gene trimming. Presence/absence analyses assumed roughly uniform sequencing depth across donors.

The source material was PBMCs. The receptor was derived from a woman aged 25 to 39 in good health and CMV-seropositive.

The CDR3 DNA follows: TGTGCCAGCAGTGCCAGGGACAGGGAGGAGACCCAGTACTTC. Translated: CASSARDREETQYF. This chain uses TRBV6-4 with TRBJ2-5, with 9 bases aligning to TRBD1. CDR1 and CDR2 from the germline V gene are MRHNA and SNTAGT. V gave up 4 bases and J gave up 5 bases; unmatched junction bases: 5. CDR3 length equals 14 residues.